This T cell receptor beta chain emerged from a study of blood T cells in healthy people across ages. The second PCR ran roughly 6 to 11 cycles with a sample-barcoded 5' primer and J-beta primers. TCRdb analysed the 5' RACE reads with MiXCR anew, one entry per CDR3 protein. The table lists over a million distinct CDR3 sequences, 40% to 50% of them singletons. Peripheral blood from each donor was collected in a volume of 9.5 to 10 milliliters. Broader study findings: Higher diversity, along with more naive CD4+ cells, distinguished long-lived donors from aged donors.

Concerning this clonotype itself: The antigen is undetermined.

The clonotype was recovered from a woman aged 60-75 years in good health. Sequenced material: blood.

The CDR3 nucleotides read TGTGCCTGGGATCCGGACAGCTCCCAAGCTTTCTTT. It specifies CAWDPDSSQAFF. V gene TRBV30 combines with J gene TRBJ1-1, with D tentatively TRBD1 (6 bases). This CDR3 has 12 residues. V lost 5 bases and J 9 bases, leaving 16 bases between the germline ends. Per germline, CDR1 GTSNPN and CDR2 SVGIG (reference sequence).